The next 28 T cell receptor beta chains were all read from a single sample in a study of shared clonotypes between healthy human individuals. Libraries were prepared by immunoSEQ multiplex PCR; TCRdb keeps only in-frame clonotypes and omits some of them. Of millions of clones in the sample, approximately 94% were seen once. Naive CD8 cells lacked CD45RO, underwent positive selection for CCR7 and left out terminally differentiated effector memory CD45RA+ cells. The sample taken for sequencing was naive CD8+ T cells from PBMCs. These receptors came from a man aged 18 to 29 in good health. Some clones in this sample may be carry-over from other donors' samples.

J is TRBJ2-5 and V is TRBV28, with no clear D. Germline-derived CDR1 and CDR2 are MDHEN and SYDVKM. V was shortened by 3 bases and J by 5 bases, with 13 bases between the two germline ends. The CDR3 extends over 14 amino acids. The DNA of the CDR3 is TGTGCCAGCAGTTTTGTCAGGCCCCCCGAGACCCAGTACTTC. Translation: CASSFVRPPETQYF.

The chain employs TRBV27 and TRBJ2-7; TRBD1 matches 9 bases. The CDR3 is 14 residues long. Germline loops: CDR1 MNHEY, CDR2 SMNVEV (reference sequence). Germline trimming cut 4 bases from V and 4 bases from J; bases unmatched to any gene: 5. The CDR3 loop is CASSSQQGAYEQYF. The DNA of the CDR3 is TGTGCCAGCAGTTCTCAACAGGGGGCGTACGAGCAGTACTTC.

This CDR3 is CASSPHLAGGYNEQFF. The CDR3 DNA sequence: TGTGCCAGCAGCCCCCACCTAGCGGGAGGCTACAATGAGCAGTTCTTC. The V and J genes are TRBV13 and TRBJ2-1; 11 nucleotides line up with TRBD2. The CDR3 is 16 residues long. Unmatched junction bases numbered 6, after V lost 5 bases and J lost 3 bases. Germline assignment: CDR1 PRHDT and CDR2 FYEKMQ (reference sequence).

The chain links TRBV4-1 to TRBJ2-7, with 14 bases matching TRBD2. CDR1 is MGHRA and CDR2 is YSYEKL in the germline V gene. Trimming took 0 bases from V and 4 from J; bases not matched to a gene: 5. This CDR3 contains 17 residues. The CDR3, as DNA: TGCGCCAGCAGCCAAGATCGACTAGCGGGAGGGTTTTACGAGCAGTACTTC. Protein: CASSQDRLAGGFYEQYF.

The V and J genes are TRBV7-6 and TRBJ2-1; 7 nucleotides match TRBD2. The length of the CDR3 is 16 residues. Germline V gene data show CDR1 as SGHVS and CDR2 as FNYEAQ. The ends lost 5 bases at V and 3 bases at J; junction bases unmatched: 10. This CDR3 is CASSRYNGEGYNEQFF. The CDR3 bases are TGTGCCAGCAGCCGGTATAATGGGGAGGGCTACAATGAGCAGTTCTTC.

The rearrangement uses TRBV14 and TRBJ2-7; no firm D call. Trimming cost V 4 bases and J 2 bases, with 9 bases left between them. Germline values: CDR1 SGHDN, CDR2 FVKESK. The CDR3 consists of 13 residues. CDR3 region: CASSLYHTYEQYF. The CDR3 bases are TGTGCCAGCAGCCTCTATCACACCTACGAGCAGTACTTC.

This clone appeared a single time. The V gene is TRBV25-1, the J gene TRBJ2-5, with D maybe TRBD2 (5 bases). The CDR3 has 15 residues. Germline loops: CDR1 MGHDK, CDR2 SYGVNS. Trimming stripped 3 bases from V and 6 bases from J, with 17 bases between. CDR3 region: CASSDNQLGWQTQYF. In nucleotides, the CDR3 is TGTGCCAGCAGTGACAACCAACTAGGATGGCAGACCCAGTACTTC.

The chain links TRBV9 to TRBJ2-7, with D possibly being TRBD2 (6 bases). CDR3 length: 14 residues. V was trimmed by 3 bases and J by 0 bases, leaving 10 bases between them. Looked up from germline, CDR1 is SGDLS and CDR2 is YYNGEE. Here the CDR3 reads CASSERVSSYEQYF. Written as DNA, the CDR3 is TGTGCCAGCAGCGAGCGGGTGAGCTCCTACGAGCAGTACTTC.

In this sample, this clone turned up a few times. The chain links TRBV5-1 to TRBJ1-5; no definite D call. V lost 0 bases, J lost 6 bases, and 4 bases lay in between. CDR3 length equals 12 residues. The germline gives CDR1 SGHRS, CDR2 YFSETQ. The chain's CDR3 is CASSLDPQPQHF. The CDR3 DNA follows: TGCGCCAGCAGCTTGGATCCTCAGCCCCAGCATTTT.

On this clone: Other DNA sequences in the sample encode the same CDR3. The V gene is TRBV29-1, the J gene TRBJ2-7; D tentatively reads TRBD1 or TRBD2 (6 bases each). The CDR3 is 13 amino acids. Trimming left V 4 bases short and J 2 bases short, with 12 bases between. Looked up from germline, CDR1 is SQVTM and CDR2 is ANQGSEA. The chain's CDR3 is CSVVGGRAYEQYF. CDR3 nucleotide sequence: TGCAGCGTTGTAGGGGGGCGAGCCTACGAGCAGTACTTC.

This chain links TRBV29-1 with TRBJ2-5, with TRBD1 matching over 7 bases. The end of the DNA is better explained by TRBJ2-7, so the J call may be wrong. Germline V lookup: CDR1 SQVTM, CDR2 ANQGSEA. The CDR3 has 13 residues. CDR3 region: CSVMTGRSYEQYF. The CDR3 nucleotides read TGCAGCGTTATGACAGGGCGTTCCTACGAGCAGTACTTC.

The CDR3 protein is CASSPAGQGPNYGYTF. CDR3 nucleotides: TGTGCCAGCAGCCCTGCGGGTCAGGGACCTAACTATGGCTACACCTTC. This rearrangement joins TRBV11-2 to TRBJ1-2; D is perhaps TRBD1 (5 bases). Deletions cut 5 bases from V and 0 bases from J, with 16 bases between. Germline CDR1 and CDR2: SGHAT and FQNNGV. The CDR3 loop spans 16 amino acids.

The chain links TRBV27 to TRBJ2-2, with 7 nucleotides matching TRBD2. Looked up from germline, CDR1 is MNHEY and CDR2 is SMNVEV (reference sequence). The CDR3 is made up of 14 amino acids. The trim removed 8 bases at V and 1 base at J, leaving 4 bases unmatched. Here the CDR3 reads CASGSGGNTGELFF. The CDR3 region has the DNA TGTGCCAGCGGTTCGGGGGGGAACACCGGGGAGCTGTTTTTT.

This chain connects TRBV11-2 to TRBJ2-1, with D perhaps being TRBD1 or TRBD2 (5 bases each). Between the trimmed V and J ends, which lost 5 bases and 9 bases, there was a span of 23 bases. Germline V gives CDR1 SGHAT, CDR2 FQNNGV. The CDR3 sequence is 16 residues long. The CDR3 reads CASSPTGGWADSEQFF. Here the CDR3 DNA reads TGTGCCAGCAGCCCCACAGGCGGGTGGGCTGATAGTGAGCAGTTCTTC.

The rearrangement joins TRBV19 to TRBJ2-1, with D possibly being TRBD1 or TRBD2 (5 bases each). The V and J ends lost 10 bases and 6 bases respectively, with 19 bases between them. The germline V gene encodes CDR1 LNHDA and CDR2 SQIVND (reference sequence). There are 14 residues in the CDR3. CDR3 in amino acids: CATGETSGSNEQFF. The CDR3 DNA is TGTGCCACTGGGGAGACTTCAGGGTCCAATGAGCAGTTCTTC.

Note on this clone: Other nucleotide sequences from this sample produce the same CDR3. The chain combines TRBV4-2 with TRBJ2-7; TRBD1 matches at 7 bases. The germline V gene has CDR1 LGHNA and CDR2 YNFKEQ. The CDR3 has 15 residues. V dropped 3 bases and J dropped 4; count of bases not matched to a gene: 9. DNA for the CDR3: TGTGCCAGCAGCCAGGGAAGACAGGGAACTTACGAGCAGTACTTC. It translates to CASSQGRQGTYEQYF.

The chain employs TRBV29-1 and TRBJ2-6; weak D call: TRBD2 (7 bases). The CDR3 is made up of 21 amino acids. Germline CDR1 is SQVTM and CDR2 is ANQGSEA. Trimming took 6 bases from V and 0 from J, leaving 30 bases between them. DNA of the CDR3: TGCAGCGTCCCCGAAACGGACCACATCCTAAGGGGGGGCTCTGGGGCCAACGTCCTGACTTTC. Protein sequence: CSVPETDHILRGGSGANVLTF.

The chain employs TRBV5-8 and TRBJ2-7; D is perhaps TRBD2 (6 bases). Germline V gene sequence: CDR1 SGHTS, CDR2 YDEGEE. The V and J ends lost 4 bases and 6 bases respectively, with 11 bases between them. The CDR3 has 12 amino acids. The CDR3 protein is CASSPGGGEQYF. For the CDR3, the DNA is TGTGCCAGCAGCCCCGGGGGTGGCGAGCAGTACTTC.

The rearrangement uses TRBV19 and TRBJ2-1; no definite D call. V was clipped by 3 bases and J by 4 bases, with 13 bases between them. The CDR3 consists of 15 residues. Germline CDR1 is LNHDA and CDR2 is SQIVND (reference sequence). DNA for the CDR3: TGTGCCAGTAGTATTATGGCAGTAAGATACAATGAGCAGTTCTTC. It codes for CASSIMAVRYNEQFF. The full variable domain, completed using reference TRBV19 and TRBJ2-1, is DGGITQSPKYLFRKEGQNVTLSCEQNLNHDAMYWYRQDPGQGLRLIYYSQIVNDFQKGDIAEGYSVSREKKESFPLTVTSAQKNPTAFYLCASSIMAVRYNEQFFGPGTRLTVL.

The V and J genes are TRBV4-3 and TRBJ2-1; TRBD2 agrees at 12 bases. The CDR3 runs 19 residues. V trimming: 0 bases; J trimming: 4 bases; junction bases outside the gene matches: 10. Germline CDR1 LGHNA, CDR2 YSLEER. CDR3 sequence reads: CASSQEGGNGLAGYNEQFF. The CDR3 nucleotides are TGCGCCAGCAGCCAAGAAGGGGGAAACGGACTAGCGGGATACAATGAGCAGTTCTTC.

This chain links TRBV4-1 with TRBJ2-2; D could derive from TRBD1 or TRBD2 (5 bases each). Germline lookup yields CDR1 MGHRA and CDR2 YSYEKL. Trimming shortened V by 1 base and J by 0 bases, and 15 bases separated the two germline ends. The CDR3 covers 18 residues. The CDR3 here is CASSQVGAPSANTGELFF. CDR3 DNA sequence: TGCGCCAGCAGCCAAGTCGGGGCGCCCAGCGCGAACACCGGGGAGCTGTTTTTT.

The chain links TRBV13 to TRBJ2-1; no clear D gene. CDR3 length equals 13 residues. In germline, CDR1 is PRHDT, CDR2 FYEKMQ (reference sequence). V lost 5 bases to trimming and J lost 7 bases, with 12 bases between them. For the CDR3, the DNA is TGTGCCAGCAGCACCCAAGCGAGGAATGAGCAGTTCTTC. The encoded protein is CASSTQARNEQFF.

Written as DNA, the CDR3 is TGCAGCGCTCAATCTGGGGCCAACGTCCTGACTTTC. Translated, it gives CSAQSGANVLTF. The V gene is TRBV29-1, the J gene TRBJ2-6; no clear D. Per germline, CDR1 SQVTM and CDR2 ANQGSEA. The CDR3 contains 12 residues. V dropped 7 bases and J dropped 1 base, with 5 bases sitting between them.

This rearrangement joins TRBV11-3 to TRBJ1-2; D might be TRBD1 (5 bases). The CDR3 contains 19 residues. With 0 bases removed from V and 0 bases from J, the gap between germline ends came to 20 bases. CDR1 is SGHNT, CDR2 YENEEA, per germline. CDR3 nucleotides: TGTGCCAGCAGCTTAGATGCGGGGGTACCCAGACCTCCTAACTATGGCTACACCTTC. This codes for CASSLDAGVPRPPNYGYTF.

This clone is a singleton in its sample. The CDR3 is CATETRETPYEQYF. CDR3 bases: TGTGCCACCGAAACACGGGAAACACCCTACGAGCAGTACTTC. The chain is built from TRBV15 and TRBJ2-7; a weak D match, TRBD2 (5 bases). V was cut by 8 bases and J by 2 bases, with 16 bases left in between. The germline V gene encodes CDR1 LNHNV and CDR2 YYDKDF (reference sequence). CDR3 length equals 14 residues.

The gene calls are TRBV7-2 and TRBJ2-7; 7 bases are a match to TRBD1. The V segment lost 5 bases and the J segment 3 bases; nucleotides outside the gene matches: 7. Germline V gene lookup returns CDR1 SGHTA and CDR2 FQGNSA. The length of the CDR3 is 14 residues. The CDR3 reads CASSTRQGIYEQYF. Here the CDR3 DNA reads TGTGCCAGCAGCACCCGACAGGGTATCTACGAGCAGTACTTC.

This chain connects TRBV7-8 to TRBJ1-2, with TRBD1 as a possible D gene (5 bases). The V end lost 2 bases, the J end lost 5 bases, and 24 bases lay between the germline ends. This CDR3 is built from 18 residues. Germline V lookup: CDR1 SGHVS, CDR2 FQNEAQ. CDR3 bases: TGTGCCAGCAGCTTAAGATCTTGGGACCACCTTTTGTCTTATGGCTACACCTTC. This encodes CASSLRSWDHLLSYGYTF.

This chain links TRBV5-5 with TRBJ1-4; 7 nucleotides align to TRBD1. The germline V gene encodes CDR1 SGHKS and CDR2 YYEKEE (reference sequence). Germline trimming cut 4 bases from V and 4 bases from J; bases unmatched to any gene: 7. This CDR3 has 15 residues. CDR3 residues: CASSTGTALNEKLFF. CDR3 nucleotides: TGTGCCAGCAGCACAGGGACAGCCCTTAATGAAAAACTGTTTTTT.